The rows below give T cell receptor beta chains drawn from one sample of a study of cytomegalovirus exposure and HLA in healthy donors. Produced via immunoSEQ multiplex PCR; TCRdb's table is partial and in-frame only. Altogether approximately 130,000 clones are present, 70% to 85% being singletons, with the ten largest covering about 2%. Material for sequencing was PBMCs. The receptors were sampled from a man between 18 and 35 years old in good health and CMV-seronegative. CDR3s include the opening cysteine and the closing phenylalanine or tryptophan. The D gene is left open where the match is weak. Only some rows state a clone size, as once, few, many or a class for expanded clones.

v_gene	abundance	j_gene	d_gene	CDR3nt	CDR3aa
TRBV18	NA	TRBJ2-4	TRBD1	TGTGCCAGCTCACCGAGACAGGGGCAAAACATTCAGTACTTC	CASSPRQGQNIQYF
TRBV5-1	NA	TRBJ1-5	NA	TGCGCCAGCAGCTTGGTGGGGGGGGCCAATCAGCCCCAGCATTTT	CASSLVGGANQPQHF
TRBV5-4	NA	TRBJ2-1	TRBD2	TGTGCCAGCAGCCCTTGGACTAGCGGGGAAAATGAGCAGTTCTTC	CASSPWTSGENEQFF
TRBV13	NA	TRBJ1-6	NA	TGTGCCAGCAGCTCGTCGCTGGCTCCTTCTCCGAATTCACCCCTCCACTTT	CASSSSLAPSPNSPLHF
TRBV7-2	NA	TRBJ1-4	TRBD1	TGTGCCAGCAGCTTGACAGGGGGGACTAATGAAAAACTGTTTTTT	CASSLTGGTNEKLFF
TRBV2	few	TRBJ2-2	NA	TGTGCCAGCAGTGAGCCCCGGAGGAGCACCGGGGAGCTGTTTTTT	CASSEPRRSTGELFF
TRBV18	NA	TRBJ2-7	TRBD2	TGTGCCAGCTCTTCCACTAGCGGGGGAGGCGAGCAGTACTTC	CASSSTSGGGEQYF
TRBV5-6	NA	TRBJ2-3	TRBD2	TGTGCCAGCAGCCCAAGAAAGCGGGGGAGCACAGATACGCAGTATTTT	CASSPRKRGSTDTQYF
TRBV6-5	NA	TRBJ1-6	NA	TGTGCCAGCAGTTACCTTTCTCGCTCCTATAATTCACCCCTCCACTTT	CASSYLSRSYNSPLHF
TRBV13	NA	TRBJ2-7	TRBD2	TGTGCCAGCAGCTTCGGGACTAGCGGGGGGGTACCCTACGAGCAGTACTTC	CASSFGTSGGVPYEQYF
TRBV5-1	once	TRBJ1-1	NA	TGCGCCAGCAGCTTGGACAGTGAAGCTTTCTTT	CASSLDSEAFF
TRBV29-1	NA	TRBJ1-1	TRBD1	TGCAGCGTTGAACACAGGGGGGAGACTGAAGCTTTCTTT	CSVEHRGETEAFF
TRBV2	NA	TRBJ2-7	NA	TGTGCCAGCGTGGACACCATCTACGAGCAGTACTTC	CASVDTIYEQYF
TRBV7-2	NA	TRBJ2-7	NA	TGTGCCAGCAGCTTCCTATGGGGGGGCGAATACGAGCAGTACTTC	CASSFLWGGEYEQYF
TRBV18	NA	TRBJ2-1	TRBD2	TGTGCCAGCTCACCCTCAGGCACCTTAGCGGGGGGACTGTACAATGAGCAGTTCTTC	CASSPSGTLAGGLYNEQFF
TRBV4-2	NA	TRBJ2-2	TRBD2	TGTGCCAGCAGCCAAAAGGGGACTAGCGGGGGCTCGAACACCGGGGAGCTGTTTTTT	CASSQKGTSGGSNTGELFF
TRBV19	NA	TRBJ1-3	NA	TGTGCCAGTAGTATCTCGGGTAGTCGGGACACCATATATTTT	CASSISGSRDTIYF
TRBV7-9	few	TRBJ2-1	TRBD2	TGTGCCAGCAGAACGGGGACTAGCGGGGTGAGCTCCTACAATGAGCAGTTCTTC	CASRTGTSGVSSYNEQFF